This record covers a single T cell receptor beta chain. Profiling relied on immunoSEQ multiplex PCR, and the TCRdb table lists in-frame clones only, not all of them. Among 120,000 or so clones, 85% to 95% were seen once, and the ten largest hold roughly 7.8%. The V end was cut by 1 base, the J end by 9 bases, with 11 bases between. The CDR3 spans 13 residues. From germline, CDR1 is SGHDT and CDR2 YYEEEE. The data derive from a study of control samples from healthy donors and cancer patients. This chain joins TRBV5-6 and TRBJ2-4; D gene uncertain. The receptor was isolated from a man between 18 and 29 years old in good health. The specimen sequenced was blood. The CDR3 DNA reads as TGTGCCAGCAGCTTGCCCGTTGGCAGCATTCAGTACTTC. Translated: CASSLPVGSIQYF.